This entry lists 22 T cell receptor beta chains sequenced from one sample in a study of CD8+ T cells in alopecia areata. Following extraction, RNA underwent reverse transcription to cDNA, which served as the sequencing template. Data came from immunoSEQ multiplex PCR; TCRdb stores just in-frame clones and leaves some out. The sample comprises fewer than 200,000 clones, around 58% of which are singletons, and under 20% rests with the top ten. The sample's treatment: oral pan-JAK inhibitor, 5-10 mg twice daily. The sample consisted of CD4+ T cells sorted from blood, taken at roughly week 58, from a patient treated with tofacitinib. The receptor set was obtained from a human donor with alopecia areata.

This chain connects TRBV29-1 to TRBJ1-1, with unresolved D. The germline V gene has CDR1 SQVTM and CDR2 ANQGSEA. This CDR3 has 8 amino acids. V dropped 8 bases and J dropped 10 bases, with 8 bases sitting between them. CDR3 DNA sequence: TGCAGCATCGGGCGAGCTTTCTTT. Translated: CSIGRAFF.

The chain employs TRBV7-6 and TRBJ2-5; either TRBD1 or TRBD2 may fit D (5 bases each). The germline V gene encodes CDR1 SGHVS and CDR2 FNYEAQ. Trimming shortened V by 3 bases and J by 7 bases, and 9 bases separated the two germline ends. The CDR3 length is 12 residues. CDR3 coding DNA: TGTGCCAGCAGCTTGCCTGGGGGGACCCAGTACTTC. Translated: CASSLPGGTQYF. Using reference TRBV7-6 and TRBJ2-5 for the parts outside the CDR3, the full variable domain is GAGVSQSPRYKVTKRGQDVALRCDPISGHVSLYWYRQALGQGPEFLTYFNYEAQQDKSGLPNDRFSAERPEGSISTLTIQRTEQRDSAMYRCASSLPGGTQYFGPGTRLLVL.

CDR3 loop: CASSDGYGDTQYF. The CDR3 DNA follows: TGCGCCAGCAGCGACGGGTATGGGGATACGCAGTATTTT. V is TRBV5-1 and J is TRBJ2-3; D gene ambiguous. Trimming shortened V by 4 bases and J by 6 bases, and 12 bases separated the two germline ends. Germline CDR1 is SGHRS and CDR2 is YFSETQ. The CDR3 consists of 13 residues.

The table lists this clone with a count of one. The gene calls are TRBV5-6 and TRBJ1-6; D unresolved. This CDR3 is 17 amino acids long. Deletions cut 0 bases from V and 0 bases from J, with 10 bases between. Germline CDR1 is SGHDT and CDR2 is YYEEEE. CDR3: CASSLGHSSSYNSPLHF. CDR3 bases: TGTGCCAGCAGCTTGGGACATTCGAGCTCCTATAATTCACCCCTCCACTTT.

This clone has only a few counts. The CDR3 DNA reads as TGTGCCAGCAGCGCCGAAAGGGGAGGCACTGAAGCTTTCTTT. It specifies CASSAERGGTEAFF. This chain joins TRBV9 and TRBJ1-1; D perhaps matches TRBD1 (5 bases). The germline gives CDR1 SGDLS, CDR2 YYNGEE. Trimming stripped 3 bases from V and 4 bases from J, with 13 bases between. The CDR3 loop spans 14 amino acids.

The rearrangement links TRBV6-5 to TRBJ2-5; D could derive from TRBD1 or TRBD2 (5 bases each). The CDR3 is made up of 13 amino acids. V was trimmed by 2 bases and J by 1 base, leaving 5 bases between them. Germline V CDR1 and CDR2: MNHEY, SVGAGI. The CDR3 DNA is TGTGCCAGCAGTTACGGGGGCCAAGAGACCCAGTACTTC. The encoded protein is CASSYGGQETQYF.

This clone was observed a few times. CDR3 loop: CSVTFGQKTTTNEKLFF. In DNA form, the CDR3 reads TGCAGCGTTACTTTTGGACAGAAAACGACAACTAATGAAAAACTGTTTTTT. V and J are TRBV29-1 and TRBJ1-4; possible D gene TRBD1, 6 bases. CDR1 SQVTM and CDR2 ANQGSEA come from the germline V gene. The CDR3 spans 17 residues. Deletions cut 5 bases from V and 0 bases from J, with 19 bases between.

The J gene is TRBJ1-2, the V gene TRBV4-1; D ambiguous. Per germline, CDR1 MGHRA and CDR2 YSYEKL. V lost 2 bases to trimming and J lost 8 bases, with 18 bases between them. This CDR3 is 15 amino acids long. CDR3 loop: CASSQPESLEIGYTF. CDR3 sequence (DNA): TGCGCCAGCAGCCAACCTGAAAGTTTGGAAATAGGCTACACCTTC.

The chain joins TRBV30 to TRBJ2-2; no clear D gene. The germline V and J ends were trimmed by 3 bases and 1 base, with 3 bases remaining between them. From germline, CDR1 is GTSNPN and CDR2 SVGIG (reference sequence). The CDR3 runs 12 residues. Written as DNA, the CDR3 is TGTGCCTGGAGAAGGAACACCGGGGAGCTGTTTTTT. It specifies CAWRRNTGELFF.

V and J are TRBV30 and TRBJ2-5; no reliable D call. CDR1 GTSNPN and CDR2 SVGIG come from the germline V gene (reference sequence). The CDR3 totals 12 residues. Trimming removed 1 base from V and 2 bases from J, with 5 bases in between. CDR3 coding DNA: TGTGCCTGGAGTGGGCAACAAGAGACCCAGTACTTC. Its translation: CAWSGQQETQYF. Using reference TRBV30 and TRBJ2-5 for the parts outside the CDR3, the full variable domain is SQTIHQWPATLVQPVGSPLSLECTVEGTSNPNLYWYRQAAGRGLQLLFYSVGIGQISSEVPQNLSASRPQDRQFILSSKKLLLSDSGFYLCAWSGQQETQYFGPGTRLLVL.

This clone has more than one count but fewer than ten. The chain carries TRBV4-2 and TRBJ2-1; D is undetermined. V was trimmed by 8 bases and J by 5 bases, leaving 7 bases between them. The length of the CDR3 is 11 residues. Per germline, CDR1 LGHNA and CDR2 YNFKEQ. The CDR3 DNA reads as TGTGCCAGCCAGAGAAACAATGAGCAGTTCTTC. It codes for CASQRNNEQFF.

The rearrangement joins TRBV20-1 to TRBJ2-3; D is ambiguous. Trimming took 3 bases from V and 6 from J, leaving 7 bases between them. CDR3 size: 11 residues. In germline, CDR1 is DFQATT, CDR2 SNEGSKA (reference sequence). This CDR3 is CSASKRDTQYF. CDR3 nucleotides: TGCAGTGCTAGTAAGAGGGATACGCAGTATTTT.

This clone was seen more than once but under ten times. The J gene is TRBJ1-4, the V gene TRBV4-2, with 9 bases fitting TRBD1. V gave up 3 bases and J gave up 8 bases; unmatched junction bases: 10. The CDR3 totals 16 residues. CDR1 and CDR2 from the germline V gene are LGHNA and YNFKEQ. Here the CDR3 DNA reads TGTGCCAGCAGCCACCTAGGCGGGACAGGGTACGAAAAACTGTTTTTT. It translates to CASSHLGGTGYEKLFF.

This clone is a singleton in its sample. The V call is TRBV6-1, the J call TRBJ2-7, with D uncertain. The CDR3 is made up of 13 amino acids. Germline assignment: CDR1 MNHNS and CDR2 SASEGT. V was cut by 7 bases and J by 0 bases, with 10 bases left in between. CDR3 sequence: CASIGPNSYEQYF. CDR3 coding DNA: TGTGCCAGCATAGGGCCGAACTCCTACGAGCAGTACTTC.

This chain joins TRBV30 and TRBJ1-1, with 9 bases lining up with TRBD1. Unmatched junction bases numbered 7, after V lost 5 bases and J lost 0 bases. The CDR3 extends over 15 amino acids. The germline V gene encodes CDR1 GTSNPN and CDR2 SVGIG (reference sequence). CDR3 loop: CAWGTGWVVNTEAFF. The DNA for the CDR3 is TGTGCCTGGGGGACAGGGTGGGTTGTGAACACTGAAGCTTTCTTT.

In DNA form, the CDR3 reads TGTGCCAGCATGCCCCAGCGGGGCATCCAAGAGACCCAGTACTTC. This codes for CASMPQRGIQETQYF. V gene TRBV7-8 combines with J gene TRBJ2-5; 7 nucleotides line up with TRBD2. The junction had 9 bases not matched to a gene; V was cut back by 7 bases and J by 1 base. The germline V gene has CDR1 SGHVS and CDR2 FQNEAQ. The CDR3 is 15 residues long.

The V and J genes are TRBV25-1 and TRBJ2-7; no definite D call. Trimming removed 1 base from V and 3 bases from J, with 7 bases in between. This CDR3 region has 13 residues. The germline V gene encodes CDR1 MGHDK and CDR2 SYGVNS. DNA of the CDR3: TGTGCCAGCAGTGAATCGGGTTACTACGAGCAGTACTTC. Translation: CASSESGYYEQYF.

This clone was counted only a few times. The chain has TRBV6-6 and TRBJ1-1; the D gene is possibly TRBD1 (6 bases). Germline V lookup: CDR1 MNHNY, CDR2 SVGAGI (reference sequence). The CDR3 length is 13 residues. The V gene lost 7 bases and the J gene lost 6 bases, with 15 bases spanning the gap. As DNA, the CDR3 is TGTGCCAGCACCAAACCAGGGACATCTGAAGCTTTCTTT. Translating gives CASTKPGTSEAFF.

The J gene is TRBJ2-5, the V gene TRBV5-1; TRBD1 aligns across 8 bases. CDR1 is SGHRS and CDR2 is YFSETQ in the germline V gene. Unmatched junction bases numbered 7, after V lost 4 bases and J lost 5 bases. The CDR3 is 14 amino acids. CDR3 nucleotides: TGCGCCAGCAGCCTGACAGGGGTAGACGAGACCCAGTACTTC. Amino acids: CASSLTGVDETQYF.

This clone was picked up a small number of times. The gene calls are TRBV5-6 and TRBJ2-5; D gene ambiguous. Germline values: CDR1 SGHDT, CDR2 YYEEEE. The V gene lost 4 bases and the J gene lost 2 bases, with 12 bases spanning the gap. CDR3 length: 14 residues. The chain's CDR3 is CASSRMDGQETQYF. The CDR3 DNA follows: TGTGCCAGCAGCCGTATGGACGGACAAGAGACCCAGTACTTC.

This sequence joins TRBV6-1 and TRBJ2-1; D is undetermined. The CDR3 runs 12 residues. The ends were cut back, 4 bases at V and 9 bases at J, with 10 bases in the middle. In germline, CDR1 is MNHNS, CDR2 SASEGT. In DNA, the CDR3 is TGTGCCAGCAGTGTTCACCTTGGTGAGCAGTTCTTC. Translated: CASSVHLGEQFF.

The chain links TRBV5-1 to TRBJ2-4; D ambiguous. Germline CDR1 reads SGHRS; CDR2 reads YFSETQ. Trimming left V 2 bases short and J 5 bases short, with 8 bases between. This CDR3 has 13 residues. CDR3 in DNA: TGCGCCAGCAGCTTTGGCAGCCAAAACATTCAGTACTTC. Translated: CASSFGSQNIQYF.